This TCR beta chain appears in the sequencing data of a study of cytomegalovirus exposure and HLA in healthy donors. This CDR3 has 16 residues. The V gene lost 0 bases and the J gene lost 2 bases, with 13 bases spanning the gap. CDR1 is SGHVS and CDR2 is FQNEAQ in the germline V gene. Study-level findings and limits: Cytomegalovirus-associated TCR beta chains were listed, numbering 150 to 200. A further, later analysis showed that HLA-associated TCR beta chains (compared with equally common others) were more clonally expanded. Indistinguishable V segments, including TRBV6-2 and TRBV6-3, were excluded. A later analysis reportedly found fewer N-insertions in an Asian-associated ancestry cluster than the approximately 660-donor mean.

PCR primers comprised 60 Vbeta and 13 Jbeta primers. This table comes from immunoSEQ multiplex PCR, and its TCRdb copy is limited to in-frame clones, with some not included. Counted here are roughly 120,000 clones, approximately 71% occurring once; the ten biggest clones make up about 8.4%. Worth noting for this clone: Its cognate antigen is unknown.

V gene TRBV7-8 combines with J gene TRBJ1-1, with D possibly matching TRBD1 (6 bases). The specimen was PBMCs. The sequence was collected from a middle-aged man in good health and CMV-seronegative. CDR3 bases: TGTGCCAGCAGCTTAGCCCCGACAGGATATAACACTGAAGCTTTCTTT. Translated: CASSLAPTGYNTEAFF.